These 18 T cell receptor beta chains were all obtained from the same sample, sequenced in a study of OX40 agonist ivuxolimab in advanced cancers. The library was generated by the immunoSEQ multiplex PCR assay. The table comes from immuneACCESS by way of TCRdb, which keeps in-frame sequences with V and J called. Part of the clones is missing from these tables; in studies checked, under half for an unresolved V gene and the rest for unknown reasons. The sample data list tens of thousands of clones, and more than 70% of these were observed just once. The ten largest clonotypes hold roughly 6% of the sample. The sequenced sample was CD4+ or CD8+ T cells sorted from blood, obtained in a trial of the OX40 agonist ivuxolimab. These receptors originate from an adult with an advanced solid tumor such as melanoma, head and neck, liver or kidney cancer.

The gene calls are TRBV6-6 and TRBJ1-1, with D uncertain. V was shortened by 7 bases and J by 5 bases, with 11 bases between the two germline ends. CDR3 length equals 12 residues. From germline, CDR1 is MNHNY and CDR2 SVGAGI (reference sequence). The CDR3 protein is CASTPDNTEAFF. CDR3 nucleotide sequence: TGTGCCAGCACCCCCGACAATACTGAAGCTTTCTTT.

The rearrangement links TRBV6-6 to TRBJ2-7, with 7 bases identical to TRBD1. This CDR3 region has 12 residues. Losses at the gene ends were 6 bases for V and 5 bases for J; bases not matched to a gene: 4. Germline V gene data show CDR1 as MNHNY and CDR2 as SVGAGI (reference sequence). The CDR3 nucleotides read TGTGCCAGCAGCTGGACAGGCGACGAGCAGTACGTC. Translating gives CASSWTGDEQYV.

The CDR3: CASSVVGSDTEAFF. CDR3 bases: TGTGCCAGCAGCGTAGTAGGGAGTGACACTGAAGCTTTCTTT. The chain couples TRBV9 to TRBJ1-1, with D hard to call. V lost 0 bases and J 3 bases, leaving 9 bases between the germline ends. The V gene's germline CDR1 is SGDLS and CDR2 YYNGEE. This CDR3 has 14 residues.

The chain recombines TRBV11-1 with TRBJ2-3; TRBD1 or TRBD2 may be the D gene (6 bases each). The V end was cut by 5 bases, the J end by 4 bases, with 13 bases between. The CDR3 length is 14 residues. The germline gives CDR1 SGHAT, CDR2 FQDESV (reference sequence). This CDR3 reads CASSLRGRPDTQYF. The DNA of the CDR3 is TGTGCCAGCAGCCTAAGGGGGAGGCCAGATACGCAGTATTTT.

This clone was observed a single time. The V call is TRBV2, the J call TRBJ2-2; weak D call: TRBD2 (6 bases). CDR1 is SNHLY and CDR2 is FYNNEI in the germline V gene. V was trimmed by 0 bases and J by 13 bases, leaving 15 bases between them. The CDR3 sequence is 14 residues long. The CDR3, as DNA: TGTGCCAGCAGTGAAGCTGGGGGGACCCTTGGGCTGTTTTTT. Its protein product is CASSEAGGTLGLFF.

The chain uses TRBV7-9 and TRBJ1-2; 9 bases are shared with TRBD1. Germline lookup yields CDR1 SEHNR and CDR2 FQNEAQ (reference sequence). J lost 3 bases, V lost 3 bases, and 2 bases had no gene match. The CDR3 sequence is 14 residues long. CDR3 region: CASSFRQGDYGYTF. The CDR3, as DNA: TGTGCCAGCAGCTTCCGACAGGGGGACTATGGCTACACCTTC.

The genes are TRBV27 and TRBJ1-2; TRBD1 aligns across 10 bases. The CDR3 consists of 17 residues. Germline CDR1 MNHEY, CDR2 SMNVEV (reference sequence). The J segment lost 1 base and the V segment lost 5 bases, leaving 10 bases of the junction unmatched. CDR3 sequence reads: CASSNTGTGDFNYGYTF. The CDR3 DNA reads as TGTGCCAGCAGTAATACCGGGACAGGGGATTTTAACTATGGCTACACCTTC.

The chain uses TRBV11-1 and TRBJ2-7; possible D gene TRBD1, 5 bases. Germline CDR1 reads SGHAT; CDR2 reads FQDESV (reference sequence). The V end lost 4 bases, the J end lost 5 bases, and 15 bases lay between the germline ends. The CDR3 totals 14 residues. CDR3 coding DNA: TGTGCCAGCAGCTCTCAGGGTAAGCAGGACGAGCAGTACTTC. Translated: CASSSQGKQDEQYF.

The chain recombines TRBV5-1 with TRBJ2-2, with TRBD1 matching over 7 bases. With V trimmed by 0 bases and J by 7 bases, 6 bases remained unmatched. CDR1 and CDR2 (germline): SGHRS, YFSETQ. This CDR3 contains 15 residues. CDR3 residues: CASSLETGLHGELFF. The DNA of the CDR3 is TGCGCCAGCAGCTTGGAGACAGGGTTGCACGGGGAGCTGTTTTTT.

J is TRBJ1-3 and V is TRBV5-6, with 9 bases lining up with TRBD1. V trimming: 3 bases; J trimming: 2 bases; junction bases outside the gene matches: 0. Germline values: CDR1 SGHDT, CDR2 YYEEEE. There are 14 residues in the CDR3. CDR3 region: CASSWDRAGNTIYF. CDR3 coding DNA: TGTGCCAGCAGCTGGGACAGGGCTGGAAACACCATATATTTT.

The V call is TRBV19, the J call TRBJ2-7; D remains ambiguous. V was shortened by 5 bases and J by 3 bases, with 8 bases between the two germline ends. The CDR3 length is 12 residues. Germline loops: CDR1 LNHDA, CDR2 SQIVND (reference sequence). The CDR3 loop is CASSGVFYEQYF. The DNA of the CDR3 is TGTGCCAGTAGTGGGGTCTTCTACGAGCAGTACTTC.

V and J are TRBV5-4 and TRBJ1-1; the D gene is possibly TRBD1 (6 bases). Germline V gene data show CDR1 as SGHNT and CDR2 as YYREEE (reference sequence). CDR3 length equals 11 residues. V was trimmed by 3 bases and J by 11 bases, leaving 11 bases between them. The CDR3 protein is CASSWGQEAFF. CDR3 DNA sequence: TGTGCCAGCAGCTGGGGGCAGGAGGCTTTCTTT.

The V and J genes are TRBV5-8 and TRBJ2-7; no clear D gene. The germline gives CDR1 SGHTS, CDR2 YDEGEE. This CDR3 is built from 12 residues. Trimming left V 1 base short and J 4 bases short, with 6 bases between. CDR3 loop: CASSLLNYEQYV. CDR3 nucleotides: TGTGCCAGCAGCTTGCTGAATTACGAGCAGTACGTC.

This chain links TRBV27 with TRBJ1-1, with TRBD1 matching over 9 bases. Germline V gene data show CDR1 as MNHEY and CDR2 as SMNVEV (reference sequence). This CDR3 region has 14 residues. Unmatched junction bases numbered 5, after V lost 6 bases and J lost 3 bases. The CDR3, as DNA: TGTGCCAGCAGAGCGGGACAGGGTCACACTGAAGCTTTCTTT. Translation: CASRAGQGHTEAFF.

On this clone: This CDR3 is also generated by other DNA sequences in the sample. V usage is TRBV7-9 and J usage is TRBJ2-7; 8 nucleotides agree with TRBD1. The ends lost 5 bases at V and 4 bases at J; junction bases unmatched: 7. CDR3 length equals 14 residues. Germline V CDR1 and CDR2: SEHNR, FQNEAQ (reference sequence). CDR3 DNA: TGTGCCAGCAGCGGAGACAGGGGATTATACGAGCAGTACGTC. It specifies CASSGDRGLYEQYV.

The V and J genes are TRBV25-1 and TRBJ2-3; unclear D gene. V lost 0 bases, J lost 0 bases, and 13 bases lay in between. The CDR3 totals 17 residues. The V gene's germline CDR1 is MGHDK and CDR2 SYGVNS. CDR3 protein: CASSEYFTVSSTDTQYF. CDR3 DNA sequence: TGTGCCAGCAGTGAATATTTTACAGTTTCTAGCACAGATACGCAGTATTTT.

The V gene is TRBV27, the J gene TRBJ2-7; the D is unclear. Germline CDR1 and CDR2: MNHEY and SMNVEV (reference sequence). Trimming pared 5 bases from V and 4 bases from J, leaving 9 bases between. The CDR3 length is 12 residues. The CDR3 sequence is CASSQDTYEQYF. The CDR3 DNA follows: TGTGCCAGCAGTCAAGACACGTACGAGCAGTACTTC.

For the CDR3, the DNA is TGCGCCAGCAGCCAGGTAACTGCTAGCACAGATACGCAGTATTTT. Its translation: CASSQVTASTDTQYF. This rearrangement joins TRBV4-1 to TRBJ2-3; D is undetermined. Germline CDR1 is MGHRA and CDR2 is YSYEKL. Trimming left V 3 bases short and J 0 bases short, with 10 bases between. The CDR3 has 15 residues.